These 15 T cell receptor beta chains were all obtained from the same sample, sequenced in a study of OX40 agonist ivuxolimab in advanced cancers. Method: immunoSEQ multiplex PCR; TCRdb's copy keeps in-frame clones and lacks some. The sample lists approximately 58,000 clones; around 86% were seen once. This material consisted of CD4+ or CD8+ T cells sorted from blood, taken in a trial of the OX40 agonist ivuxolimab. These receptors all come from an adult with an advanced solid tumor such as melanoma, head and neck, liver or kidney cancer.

CDR3 region: CASSGDRGPSPNTEAFF. CDR3 DNA: TGTGCCAGTAGTGGGGACAGGGGGCCTTCGCCGAACACTGAAGCTTTCTTT. The chain uses TRBV19 and TRBJ1-1; TRBD1 matches at 12 bases. Looked up from germline, CDR1 is LNHDA and CDR2 is SQIVND (reference sequence). J lost 1 base, V lost 5 bases, and 8 bases had no gene match. This CDR3 comprises 17 residues. Combining the CDR3 with reference TRBV19 and TRBJ1-1 gives the whole variable domain DGGITQSPKYLFRKEGQNVTLSCEQNLNHDAMYWYRQDPGQGLRLIYYSQIVNDFQKGDIAEGYSVSREKKESFPLTVTSAQKNPTAFYLCASSGDRGPSPNTEAFFGQGTRLTVV.

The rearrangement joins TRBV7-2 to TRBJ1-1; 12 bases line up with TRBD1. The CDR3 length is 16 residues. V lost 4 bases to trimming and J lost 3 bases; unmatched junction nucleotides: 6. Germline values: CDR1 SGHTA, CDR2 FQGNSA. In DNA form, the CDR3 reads TGTGCCAGCAGCTCGGGACAGGGGGCAGGTTACACTGAAGCTTTCTTT. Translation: CASSSGQGAGYTEAFF.

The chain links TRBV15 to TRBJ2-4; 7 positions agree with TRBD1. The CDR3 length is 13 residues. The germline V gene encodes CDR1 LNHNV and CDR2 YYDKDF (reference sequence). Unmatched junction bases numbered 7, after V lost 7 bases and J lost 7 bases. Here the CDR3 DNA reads TGTGCCACCACCAGGGGGAAGGAGAACATTCAGTACTTC. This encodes CATTRGKENIQYF.

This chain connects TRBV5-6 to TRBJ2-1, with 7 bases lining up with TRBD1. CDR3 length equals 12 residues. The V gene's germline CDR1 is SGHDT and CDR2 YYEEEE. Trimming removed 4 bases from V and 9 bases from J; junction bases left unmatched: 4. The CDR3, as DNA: TGTGCCAGCAGCCCGACAGGGAGTGAGCAGTTCTTC. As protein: CASSPTGSEQFF.

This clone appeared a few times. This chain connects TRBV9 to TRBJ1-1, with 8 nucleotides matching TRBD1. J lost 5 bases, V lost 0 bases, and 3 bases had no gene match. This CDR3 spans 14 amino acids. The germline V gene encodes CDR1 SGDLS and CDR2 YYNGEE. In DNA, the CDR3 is TGTGCCAGCAGCGTAGGGACAGGGAGAACTGAAGCTTTCTTT. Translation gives CASSVGTGRTEAFF.

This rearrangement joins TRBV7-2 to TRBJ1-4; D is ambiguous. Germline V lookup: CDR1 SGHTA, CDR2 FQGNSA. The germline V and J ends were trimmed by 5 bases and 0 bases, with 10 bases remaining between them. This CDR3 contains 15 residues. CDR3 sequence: CASSPQASTNEKLFF. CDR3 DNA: TGTGCCAGCAGCCCCCAGGCGTCAACTAATGAAAAACTGTTTTTT.

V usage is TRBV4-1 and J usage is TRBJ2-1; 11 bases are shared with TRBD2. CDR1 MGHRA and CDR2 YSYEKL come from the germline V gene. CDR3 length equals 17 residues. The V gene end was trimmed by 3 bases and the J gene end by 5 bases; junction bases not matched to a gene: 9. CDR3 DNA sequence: TGCGCCAGCAGCCAGGGCCGTGGGACTAGCGGAAACAATGAGCAGTTCTTC. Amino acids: CASSQGRGTSGNNEQFF.

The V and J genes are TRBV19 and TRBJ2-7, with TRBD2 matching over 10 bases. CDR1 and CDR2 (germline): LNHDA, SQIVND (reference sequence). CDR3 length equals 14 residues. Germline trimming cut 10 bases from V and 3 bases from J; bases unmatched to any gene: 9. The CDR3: CATSWTSGDYEQYF. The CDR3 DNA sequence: TGTGCCACGTCCTGGACTAGCGGCGACTACGAGCAGTACTTC.

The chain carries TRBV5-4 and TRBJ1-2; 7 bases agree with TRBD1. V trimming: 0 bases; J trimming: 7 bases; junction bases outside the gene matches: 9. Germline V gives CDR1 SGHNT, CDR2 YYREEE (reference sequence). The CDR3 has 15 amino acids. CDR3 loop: CASSLAPTGYLGYTF. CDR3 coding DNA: TGTGCCAGCAGCTTGGCCCCGACAGGGTACCTTGGCTACACCTTC.

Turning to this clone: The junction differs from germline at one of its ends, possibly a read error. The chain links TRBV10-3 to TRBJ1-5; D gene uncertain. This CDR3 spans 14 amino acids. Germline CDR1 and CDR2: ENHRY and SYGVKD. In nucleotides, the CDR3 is TGTGCCAGCAGTGGAGCGCCTAGCAATCAGCCCCAGCATTTT. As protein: CASSGAPSNQPQHF.

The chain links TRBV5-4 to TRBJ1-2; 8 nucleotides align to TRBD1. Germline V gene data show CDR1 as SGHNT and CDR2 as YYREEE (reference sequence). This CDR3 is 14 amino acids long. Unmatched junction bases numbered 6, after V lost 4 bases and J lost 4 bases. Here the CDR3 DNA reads TGTGCCAGCAGCCCGGGACAGGTCCTCTATGGCTACACCTTC. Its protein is CASSPGQVLYGYTF.

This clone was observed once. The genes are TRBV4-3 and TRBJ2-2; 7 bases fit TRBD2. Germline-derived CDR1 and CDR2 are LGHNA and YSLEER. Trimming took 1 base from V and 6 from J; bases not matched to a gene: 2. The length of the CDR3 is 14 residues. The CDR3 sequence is CASSQGGRAGELFF. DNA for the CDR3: TGCGCCAGCAGCCAAGGAGGGAGGGCCGGGGAGCTGTTTTTT.

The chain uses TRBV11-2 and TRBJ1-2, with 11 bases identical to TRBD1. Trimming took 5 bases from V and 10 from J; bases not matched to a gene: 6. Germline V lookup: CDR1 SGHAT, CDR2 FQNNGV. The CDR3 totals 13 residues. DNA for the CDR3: TGTGCCAGCAGCCTCCGGGACAGGGGGGACTACACCTTC. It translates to CASSLRDRGDYTF.

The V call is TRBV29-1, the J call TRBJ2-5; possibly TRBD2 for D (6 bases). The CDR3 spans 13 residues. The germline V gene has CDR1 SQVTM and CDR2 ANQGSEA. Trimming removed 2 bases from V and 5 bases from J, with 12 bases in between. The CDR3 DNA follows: TGCAGCGTTGAAATCGGCGCGGGGGAGACCCAGTACTTC. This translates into CSVEIGAGETQYF. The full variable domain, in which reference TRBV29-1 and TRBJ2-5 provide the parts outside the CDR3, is SAVISQKPSRDICQRGTSLTIQCQVDSQVTMMFWYRQQPGQSLTLIATANQGSEATYESGFVIDKFPISRPNLTFSTLTVSNMSPEDSSIYLCSVEIGAGETQYFGPGTRLLVL.

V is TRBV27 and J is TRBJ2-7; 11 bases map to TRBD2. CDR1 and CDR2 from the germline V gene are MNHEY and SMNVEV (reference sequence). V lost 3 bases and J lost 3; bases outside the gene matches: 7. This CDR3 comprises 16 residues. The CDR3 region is CASSFQGTSGYYEQYF. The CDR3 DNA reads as TGTGCCAGCAGTTTCCAGGGGACTAGCGGTTACTACGAGCAGTACTTC.